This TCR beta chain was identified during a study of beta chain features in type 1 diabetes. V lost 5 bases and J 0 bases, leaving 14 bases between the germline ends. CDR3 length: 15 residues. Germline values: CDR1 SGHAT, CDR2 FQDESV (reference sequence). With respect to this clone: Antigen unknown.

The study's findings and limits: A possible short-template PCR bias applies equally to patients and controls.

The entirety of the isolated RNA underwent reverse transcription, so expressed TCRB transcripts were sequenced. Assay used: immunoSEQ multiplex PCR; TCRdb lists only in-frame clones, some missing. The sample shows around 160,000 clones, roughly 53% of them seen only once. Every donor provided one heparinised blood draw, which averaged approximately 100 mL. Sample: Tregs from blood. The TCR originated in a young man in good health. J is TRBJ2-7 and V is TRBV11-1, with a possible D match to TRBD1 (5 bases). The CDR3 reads CASSPRRGSSYEQYF. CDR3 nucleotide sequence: TGTGCCAGCAGCCCAAGAAGGGGTTCCTCCTACGAGCAGTACTTC.